A few counts support the clone carrying this T cell receptor (beta chain). Its antigen is still unknown. The junction departs from germline at one end; a sequencing error may be responsible. The data originate from a study of regulatory T cells in long-lasting Graves disease. Findings and caveats of the study: Persistent Graves' patients showed a TCR diversity that was lower than that of newly diagnosed ones. Not thyroid tissue but only peripheral blood was studied.

CDR3 length: 11 residues. Described time point: persistent/refractory GD, antithyroid drugs over 5 years with positive TRAb. Preparation of the TCR library used RNA extracted from PBMCs. Patients with Graves' disease were diagnosed by American Thyroid Association guidelines. In building TCR beta libraries, iRepertoire HTBI primers were used together with Arm-PCR of CDR3 regions. Each CDR3 protein is one row after TCRdb ran MiXCR on the multiplex PCR reads. This repertoire shows about 660,000 distinct CDR3 sequences, around 32% found once; its top ten account for around 40%. This clonotype was sampled from a female donor with Graves disease. The starting material was peripheral blood mononuclear cells (PBMCs), obtained when the disease was refractory, from a patient treated with antithyroid drugs. This sequence joins TRBV12-3 or TRBV12-4 and TRBJ2-7; no definite D call. CDR3 in amino acids: CASSVATRKYF. The CDR3 region has the DNA TGTGCCAGCAGTGTAGCTACGAGGAAGTACTTC.